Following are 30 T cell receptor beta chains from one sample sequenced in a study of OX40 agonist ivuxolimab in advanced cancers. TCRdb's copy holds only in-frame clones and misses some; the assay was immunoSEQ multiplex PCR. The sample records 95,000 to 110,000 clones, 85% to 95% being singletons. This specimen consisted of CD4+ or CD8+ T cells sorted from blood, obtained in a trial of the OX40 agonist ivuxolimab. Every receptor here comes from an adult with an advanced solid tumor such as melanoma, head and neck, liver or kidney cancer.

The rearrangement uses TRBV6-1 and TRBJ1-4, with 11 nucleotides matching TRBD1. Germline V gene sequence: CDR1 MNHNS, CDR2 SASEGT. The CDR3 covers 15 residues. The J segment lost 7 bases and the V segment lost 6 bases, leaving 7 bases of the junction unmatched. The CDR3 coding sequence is TGTGCCAGCAGAGGGACAGGGGGAGGGAGTGAAAAACTGTTTTTT. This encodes CASRGTGGGSEKLFF.

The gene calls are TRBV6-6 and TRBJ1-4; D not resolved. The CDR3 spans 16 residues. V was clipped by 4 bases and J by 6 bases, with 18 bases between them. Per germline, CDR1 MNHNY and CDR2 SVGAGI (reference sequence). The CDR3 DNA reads TGTGCCAGCAGTTTCCCCCTTTCGAGAGAGGATGAAAAACTGTTTTTT. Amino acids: CASSFPLSREDEKLFF.

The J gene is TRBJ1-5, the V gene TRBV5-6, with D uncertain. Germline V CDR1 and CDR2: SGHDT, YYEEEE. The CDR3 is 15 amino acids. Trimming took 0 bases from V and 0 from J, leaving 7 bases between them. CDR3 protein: CASSLGGLSNQPQHF. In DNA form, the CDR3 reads TGTGCCAGCAGCTTGGGTGGACTTAGCAATCAGCCCCAGCATTTT.

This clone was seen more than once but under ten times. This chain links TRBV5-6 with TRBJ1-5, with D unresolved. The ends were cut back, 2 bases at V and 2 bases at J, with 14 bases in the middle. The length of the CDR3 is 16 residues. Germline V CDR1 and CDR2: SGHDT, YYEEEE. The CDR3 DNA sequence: TGTGCCAGCAGCTTTTCGGTCCGGGAGGGCAATCAGCCCCAGCATTTT. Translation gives CASSFSVREGNQPQHF. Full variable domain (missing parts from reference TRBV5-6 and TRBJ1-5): DAGVTQSPTHLIKTRGQQVTLRCSPKSGHDTVSWYQQALGQGPQFIFQYYEEEERQRGNFPDRFSGHQFPNYSSELNVNALLLGDSALYLCASSFSVREGNQPQHFGDGTRLSIL.

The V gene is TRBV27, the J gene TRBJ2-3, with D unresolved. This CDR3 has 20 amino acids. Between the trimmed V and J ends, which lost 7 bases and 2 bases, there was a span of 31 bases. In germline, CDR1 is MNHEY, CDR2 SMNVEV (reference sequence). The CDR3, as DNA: TGTGCCAGCACGGGCCCCACGCTCCACAGTTCGCTCTTCTCCACAGATACGCAGTATTTT. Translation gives CASTGPTLHSSLFSTDTQYF.

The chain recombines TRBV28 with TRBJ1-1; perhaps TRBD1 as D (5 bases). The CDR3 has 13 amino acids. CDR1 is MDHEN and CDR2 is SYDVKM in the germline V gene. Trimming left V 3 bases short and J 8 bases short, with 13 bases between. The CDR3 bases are TGTGCCAGCAGTTTGCCGACGTCAGGGGAAGCTTTCTTT. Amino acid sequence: CASSLPTSGEAFF.

CDR3 sequence (DNA): TGCGCCAGTTCCATCACAGACGAGCAGTACTTC. Protein product: CASSITDEQYF. The genes are TRBV5-1 and TRBJ2-7, with D unresolved. The CDR3 covers 11 residues. Germline CDR1 SGHRS, CDR2 YFSETQ. Trimming left V 8 bases short and J 5 bases short, with 11 bases between.

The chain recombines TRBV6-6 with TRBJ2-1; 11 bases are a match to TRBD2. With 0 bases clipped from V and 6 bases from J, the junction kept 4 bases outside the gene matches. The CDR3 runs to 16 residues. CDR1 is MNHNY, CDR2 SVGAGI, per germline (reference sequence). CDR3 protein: CASSYSATSGVNEQFF. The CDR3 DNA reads TGTGCCAGCAGTTACTCAGCGACTAGCGGGGTCAATGAGCAGTTCTTC.

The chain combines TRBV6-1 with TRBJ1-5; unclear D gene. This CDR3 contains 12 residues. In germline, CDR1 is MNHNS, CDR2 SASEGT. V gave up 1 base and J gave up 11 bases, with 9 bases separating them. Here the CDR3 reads CASSEGVEAQHF. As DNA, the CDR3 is TGTGCCAGCAGTGAAGGTGTAGAGGCCCAGCATTTT.

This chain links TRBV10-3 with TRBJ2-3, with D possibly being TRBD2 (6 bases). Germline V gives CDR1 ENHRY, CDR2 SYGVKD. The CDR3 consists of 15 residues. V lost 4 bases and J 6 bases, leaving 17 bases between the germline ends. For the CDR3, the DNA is TGTGCCATCAGTGGTGGCGGGGATCAGATGGATACGCAGTATTTT. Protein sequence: CAISGGGDQMDTQYF.

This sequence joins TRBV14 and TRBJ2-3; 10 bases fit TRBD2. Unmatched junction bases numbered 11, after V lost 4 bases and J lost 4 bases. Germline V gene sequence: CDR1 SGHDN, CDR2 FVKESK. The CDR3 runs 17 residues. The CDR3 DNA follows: TGTGCCAGCAGCCGAAAATCCACTAGCGGGAACCCAGATACGCAGTATTTT. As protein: CASSRKSTSGNPDTQYF.

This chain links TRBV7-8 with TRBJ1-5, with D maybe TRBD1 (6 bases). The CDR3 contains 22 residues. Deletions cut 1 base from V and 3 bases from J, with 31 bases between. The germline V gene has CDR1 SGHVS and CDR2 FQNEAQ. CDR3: CASSLDSPGRQGWEVVNQPQHF. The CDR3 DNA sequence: TGTGCCAGCAGCTTAGACTCCCCCGGTCGGCAGGGGTGGGAGGTTGTCAATCAGCCCCAGCATTTT.

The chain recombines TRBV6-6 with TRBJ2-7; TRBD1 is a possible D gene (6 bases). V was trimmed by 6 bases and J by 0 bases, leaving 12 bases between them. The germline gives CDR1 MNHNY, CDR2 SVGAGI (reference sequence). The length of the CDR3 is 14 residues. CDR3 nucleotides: TGTGCCAGCAGAGCAGGGGTCCTCTCCTACGAGCAGTACTTC. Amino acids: CASRAGVLSYEQYF.

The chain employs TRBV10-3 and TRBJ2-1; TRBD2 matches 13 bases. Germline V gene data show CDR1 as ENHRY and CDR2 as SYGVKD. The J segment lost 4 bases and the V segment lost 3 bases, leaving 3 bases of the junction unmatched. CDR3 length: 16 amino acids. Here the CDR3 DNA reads TGTGCCATCAGTGAAAGGACTAGCGGGAGTTACAATGAGCAGTTCTTC. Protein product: CAISERTSGSYNEQFF.

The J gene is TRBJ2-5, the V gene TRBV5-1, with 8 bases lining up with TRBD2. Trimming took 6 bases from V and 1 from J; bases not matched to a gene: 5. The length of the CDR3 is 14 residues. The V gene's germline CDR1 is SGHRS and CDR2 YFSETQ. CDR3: CASNPGRAQETQYF. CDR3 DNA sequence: TGCGCCAGCAACCCCGGGAGGGCCCAAGAGACCCAGTACTTC.

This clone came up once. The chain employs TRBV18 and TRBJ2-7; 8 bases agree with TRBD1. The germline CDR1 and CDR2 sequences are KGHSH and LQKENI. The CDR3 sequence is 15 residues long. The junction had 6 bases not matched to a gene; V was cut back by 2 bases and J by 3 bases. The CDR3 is CASSPKDRVGYEQYF. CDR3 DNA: TGTGCCAGCTCACCAAAGGACAGGGTGGGCTACGAGCAGTACTTC.

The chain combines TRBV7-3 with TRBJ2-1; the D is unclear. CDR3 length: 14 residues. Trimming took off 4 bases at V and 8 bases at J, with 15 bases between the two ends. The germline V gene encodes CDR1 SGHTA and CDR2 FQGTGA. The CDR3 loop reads CASSSYSEPYEQFF. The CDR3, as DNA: TGTGCCAGCAGCTCCTATTCGGAGCCCTATGAGCAGTTCTTC. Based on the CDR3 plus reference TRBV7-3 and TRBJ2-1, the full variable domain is GAGVSQTPSNKVTEKGKYVELRCDPISGHTALYWYRQSLGQGPEFLIYFQGTGAADDSGLPNDRFFAVRPEGSVSTLKIQRTERGDSAVYLCASSSYSEPYEQFFGPGTRLTVL.

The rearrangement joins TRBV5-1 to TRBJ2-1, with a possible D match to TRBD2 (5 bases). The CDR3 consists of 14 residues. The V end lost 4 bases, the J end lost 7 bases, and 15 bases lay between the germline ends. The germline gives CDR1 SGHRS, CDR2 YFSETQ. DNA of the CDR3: TGCGCCAGCAGCGAAGGACCCGGCGGGAATGAGCAGTTCTTC. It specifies CASSEGPGGNEQFF.

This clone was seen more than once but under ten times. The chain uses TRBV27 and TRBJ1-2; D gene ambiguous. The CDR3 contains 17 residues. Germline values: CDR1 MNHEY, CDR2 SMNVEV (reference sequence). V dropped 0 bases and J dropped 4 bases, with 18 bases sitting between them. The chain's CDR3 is CASSLSYLAPVRYGYTF. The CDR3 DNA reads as TGTGCCAGCAGTTTATCGTATTTAGCCCCCGTACGCTATGGCTACACCTTC.

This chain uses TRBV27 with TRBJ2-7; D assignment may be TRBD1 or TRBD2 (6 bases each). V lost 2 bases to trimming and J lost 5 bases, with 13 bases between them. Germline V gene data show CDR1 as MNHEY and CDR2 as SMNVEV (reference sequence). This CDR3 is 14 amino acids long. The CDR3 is CASSLRGENDEQYF. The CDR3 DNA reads TGTGCCAGCAGTTTAAGGGGGGAGAATGACGAGCAGTACTTC.

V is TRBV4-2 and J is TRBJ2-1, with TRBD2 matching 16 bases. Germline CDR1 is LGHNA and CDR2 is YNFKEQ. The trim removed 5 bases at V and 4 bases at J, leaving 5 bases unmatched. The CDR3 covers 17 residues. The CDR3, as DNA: TGTGCCAGCAGCACCGGGACTAGCGGGAGGGTGTACAATGAGCAGTTCTTC. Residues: CASSTGTSGRVYNEQFF.

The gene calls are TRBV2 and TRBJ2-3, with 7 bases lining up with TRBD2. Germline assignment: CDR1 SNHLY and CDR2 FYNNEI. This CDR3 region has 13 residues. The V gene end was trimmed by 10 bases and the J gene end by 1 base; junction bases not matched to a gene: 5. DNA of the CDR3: TGTGCCAATGACCGGGGGGGCACAGATACGCAGTATTTT. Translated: CANDRGGTDTQYF.

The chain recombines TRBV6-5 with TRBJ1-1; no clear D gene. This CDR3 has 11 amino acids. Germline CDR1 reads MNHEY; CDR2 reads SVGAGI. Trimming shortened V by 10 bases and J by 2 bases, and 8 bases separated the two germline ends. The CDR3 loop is CATHLNTEAFF. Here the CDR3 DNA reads TGTGCCACCCACCTAAACACTGAAGCTTTCTTT.

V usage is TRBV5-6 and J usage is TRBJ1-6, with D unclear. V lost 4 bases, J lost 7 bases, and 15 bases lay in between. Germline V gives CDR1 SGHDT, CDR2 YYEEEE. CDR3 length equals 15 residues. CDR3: CASSIKGPSNSPLHF. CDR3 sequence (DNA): TGTGCCAGCAGCATCAAGGGTCCCTCGAATTCACCCCTCCACTTT.

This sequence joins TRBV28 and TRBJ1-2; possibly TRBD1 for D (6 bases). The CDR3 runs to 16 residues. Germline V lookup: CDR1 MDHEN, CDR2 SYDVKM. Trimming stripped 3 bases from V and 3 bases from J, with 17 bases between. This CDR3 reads CASSFAGVGGDYGYTF. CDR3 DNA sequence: TGTGCCAGCAGTTTTGCCGGTGTGGGGGGCGACTATGGCTACACCTTC.

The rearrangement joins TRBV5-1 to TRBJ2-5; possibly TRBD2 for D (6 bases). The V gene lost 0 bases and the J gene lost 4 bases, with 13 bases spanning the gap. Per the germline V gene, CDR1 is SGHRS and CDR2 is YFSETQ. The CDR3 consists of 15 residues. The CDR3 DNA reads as TGCGCCAGCAGCTTGGCCGGGGACTCACTAGAGACCCAGTACTTC. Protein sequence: CASSLAGDSLETQYF.

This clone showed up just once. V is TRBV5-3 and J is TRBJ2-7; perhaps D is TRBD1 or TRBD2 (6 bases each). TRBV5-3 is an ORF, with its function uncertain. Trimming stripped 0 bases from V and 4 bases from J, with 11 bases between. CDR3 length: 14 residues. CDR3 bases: TGTGCCAGAAGCTTGGGTTTAGGGGGGTACGAGCAGTACTTC. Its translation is CARSLGLGGYEQYF.

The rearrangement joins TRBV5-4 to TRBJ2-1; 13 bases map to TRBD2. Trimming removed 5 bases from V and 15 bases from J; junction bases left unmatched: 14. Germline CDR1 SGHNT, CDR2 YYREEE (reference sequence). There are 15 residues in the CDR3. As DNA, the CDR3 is TGTGCCAGCAGTTCTCCGGGACTAGCGGGATTGAAACCGTTCTTC. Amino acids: CASSSPGLAGLKPFF.

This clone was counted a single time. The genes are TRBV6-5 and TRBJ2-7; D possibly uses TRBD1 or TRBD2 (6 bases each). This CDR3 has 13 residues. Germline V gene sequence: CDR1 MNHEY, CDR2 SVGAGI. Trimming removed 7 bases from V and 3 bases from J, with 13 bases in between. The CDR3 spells CASIGGQSYEQYF. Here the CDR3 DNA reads TGTGCCAGCATCGGGGGACAAAGCTACGAGCAGTACTTC.

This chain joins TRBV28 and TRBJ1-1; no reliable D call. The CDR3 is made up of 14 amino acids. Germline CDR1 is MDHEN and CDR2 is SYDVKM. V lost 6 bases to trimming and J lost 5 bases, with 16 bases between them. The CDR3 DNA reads TGTGCCAGCAGCCTTCGTTTTATGGGGACTGAAGCTTTCTTT. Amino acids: CASSLRFMGTEAFF. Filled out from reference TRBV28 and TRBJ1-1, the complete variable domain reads DVKVTQSSRYLVKRTGEKVFLECVQDMDHENMFWYRQDPGLGLRLIYFSYDVKMKEKGDIPEGYSVSREKKERFSLILESASTNQTSMYLCASSLRFMGTEAFFGQGTRLTVV.